This T cell receptor (beta chain) was sequenced during a study of cytomegalovirus exposure and HLA in healthy donors. Study results and caveats: A later analysis showed TCR association rates differing by HLA locus, peaking at DRB1 and lowest at HLA-C. Available immune exposure information covered CMV serostatus only.

The CDR3 loop spans 15 amino acids. Germline V gene data show CDR1 as SGHNT and CDR2 as YYREEE (reference sequence). V shed 6 bases and J 2 bases; nucleotides not matched to a gene: 9. With 60 Vbeta and 13 Jbeta primers, the PCR was carried out. Libraries were prepared by immunoSEQ multiplex PCR; TCRdb keeps only in-frame clonotypes and omits some of them. The sample lists about 130,000 clones, roughly 83% occurring once. Of note for this clone: As yet, its antigen is unknown.

The source is a man aged 35 to 55 in good health and CMV-seronegative. The sample was PBMCs. The chain recombines TRBV5-4 with TRBJ2-7; 9 bases fit TRBD1. The CDR3: CASNHGTGLPYEQYF. The CDR3 coding sequence is TGTGCCAGCAACCACGGGACAGGGTTGCCCTACGAGCAGTACTTC.